The rows below give T cell receptor beta chains drawn from one sample of a study of TIL therapy for anti-PD-1-resistant metastatic lung cancer. The table came from immunoSEQ multiplex PCR; TCRdb's copy has only in-frame clones and leaves some out. Among 45,000 to 75,000 clones listed, about nine tenths were seen once. The sequences come from blood, collected at baseline. These receptors were taken from a person aged 25-85 years with non-small cell lung cancer. Both conserved end residues are trimmed from each CDR3. The order of the fields is CDR3 protein, CDR3 length, clone size, V gene. Clone size is shown for a subset of rows, as once, few, many or a class of expanded clone.

CDR3: AWSVLGKGGTEAF
length: 13
size: -
V: TRBV30

CDR3: ASSLGGSAEAF
length: 11
size: -
V: TRBV5-1

CDR3: ASSQDRFGRGNEQF
length: 14
size: once
V: TRBV4-1

CDR3: ASSGGALTDTQY
length: 12
size: once
V: TRBV11-3

CDR3: ASSLGGVWANTEAF
length: 14
size: -
V: TRBV11-2

CDR3: ASSSRIVVGQNLDTQY
length: 16
size: -
V: TRBV11-2

CDR3: ASSPRGESSNQPQH
length: 14
size: -
V: TRBV6-6

CDR3: ASSQRTGAEGYT
length: 12
size: -
V: TRBV4-1

CDR3: ASSPLAGGLADTQY
length: 14
size: -
V: TRBV2

CDR3: ASSESGGGIQDTQY
length: 14
size: -
V: TRBV2

CDR3: ASSQGQDLH
length: 9
size: -
V: TRBV6-2/TRBV6-3

CDR3: ASGSGQTYTGELF
length: 13
size: once
V: TRBV27

CDR3: ASSTTRTVDSYNEQF
length: 15
size: -
V: TRBV11-2

CDR3: ASSQDEKETQY
length: 11
size: -
V: TRBV4-1

CDR3: ASSLGTGGETQY
length: 12
size: once
V: TRBV11-2

CDR3: ASSLGQANTEAF
length: 12
size: few
V: TRBV27

CDR3: ASTGGPSFSGNTIY
length: 14
size: -
V: TRBV2

CDR3: ASGFGTGQETQY
length: 12
size: -
V: TRBV12-5

CDR3: ASSDTNTGELF
length: 11
size: -
V: TRBV28

CDR3: ASSLFDVNTEAF
length: 12
size: -
V: TRBV5-1

CDR3: ASSQRTGAYGYT
length: 12
size: -
V: TRBV6-5

CDR3: ASSLTAGGQNIQY
length: 13
size: -
V: TRBV11-2

CDR3: TSSQDRARYEQY
length: 12
size: -
V: TRBV3-1/TRBV3-2

CDR3: ASSLSRGRSYEQY
length: 13
size: once
V: TRBV11-2

CDR3: ASRLQGVSPLH
length: 11
size: -
V: TRBV6-5

CDR3: ATSQGNYGYT
length: 10
size: -
V: TRBV24-1

CDR3: ASSSGNGNEKLF
length: 12
size: -
V: TRBV5-1

CDR3: ASSEEGAGSNEQF
length: 13
size: -
V: TRBV2

CDR3: ASSRGQGPNYEQY
length: 13
size: -
V: TRBV3-1/TRBV3-2

CDR3: ASSYSGREAF
length: 10
size: -
V: TRBV6-5

CDR3: SASNRLRDTIY
length: 11
size: -
V: TRBV20-1

CDR3: ATSEGNQPQH
length: 10
size: -
V: TRBV24-1

CDR3: ASSLDGWGSGNTIY
length: 14
size: -
V: TRBV7-6

CDR3: ASSWAGTGTYEQY
length: 13
size: -
V: TRBV5-1

CDR3: ASPSGSGSYNEQF
length: 13
size: -
V: TRBV6-5

CDR3: ASTPTYNEQF
length: 10
size: -
V: TRBV28

CDR3: ASSLSPTYEQY
length: 11
size: -
V: TRBV28

CDR3: ASSLRQGLNSPLH
length: 13
size: -
V: TRBV5-6

CDR3: ASLSGYGYT
length: 9
size: -
V: TRBV28

CDR3: ASSQESFSGNTIY
length: 13
size: -
V: TRBV3-1/TRBV3-2

CDR3: ASGMTPANYGYT
length: 12
size: -
V: TRBV12-5

CDR3: ASSVASGRGELF
length: 12
size: -
V: TRBV9

CDR3: ASSQDSPDVNQPQH
length: 14
size: few
V: TRBV3-1/TRBV3-2

CDR3: ATSEYGGTEAF
length: 11
size: -
V: TRBV24-1

CDR3: ASSQEWSPSSYNEQF
length: 15
size: -
V: TRBV4-1

CDR3: ASSLGVTGSGNTIY
length: 14
size: -
V: TRBV5-1

CDR3: ASSQEIPSRGTIY
length: 13
size: -
V: TRBV3-1/TRBV3-2

CDR3: ASSRGQGRGYT
length: 11
size: -
V: TRBV2